The next 22 T cell receptor beta chains were all read from a single sample in a study of T cells after yellow fever vaccination. TCRdb reprocessed the 5' RACE reads with MiXCR, giving one entry per CDR3 protein. The sample lists around 400,000 distinct CDR3 sequences; approximately 10% were seen once. Sequenced material: PBMCs, taken on the day of the first yellow fever vaccination. These receptors originate from a man between 18 and 29 years old who received the YFV17D yellow fever vaccine.

The V call is TRBV6-1, the J call TRBJ2-3; 10 nucleotides match TRBD1. Per the germline V gene, CDR1 is MNHNS and CDR2 is SASEGT. The CDR3 is 17 amino acids. V lost 0 bases to trimming and J lost 1 base; unmatched junction nucleotides: 4. CDR3 in DNA: TGTGCCAGCAGTGAAGCTCGACAGGGGGCCGGCACAGATACGCAGTATTTT. Amino acid sequence: CASSEARQGAGTDTQYF.

The V and J genes are TRBV4-3 and TRBJ1-3; no clear D. V lost 0 bases, J lost 0 bases, and 12 bases lay in between. Germline lookup yields CDR1 LGHNA and CDR2 YSLEER. The CDR3 runs 17 residues. The CDR3 protein is CASSQDRRAISGNTIYF. The DNA for the CDR3 is TGCGCCAGCAGCCAAGACCGCCGGGCCATCTCTGGAAACACCATATATTTT.

There are a few counts of this clonotype. CDR3 DNA: TGTGCCAGCTTGGCTAGCGGGGCAGGTACGCAGTATTTT. Its translation is CASLASGAGTQYF. V gene TRBV6-2 or TRBV6-3 combines with J gene TRBJ2-3; 9 bases align to TRBD2. V was pared by 8 bases and J by 8 bases, with 8 bases of the junction left unmatched. The CDR3 has 13 amino acids. From germline, CDR1 is MNHEY and CDR2 SVGEGT.

The DNA of the CDR3 is TGCGCCAGCAGCTCTACAGGGGGCCCAGGGGCCGGGGCCAACGTCCTGACTTTC. Amino acids: CASSSTGGPGAGANVLTF. This chain connects TRBV5-1 to TRBJ2-6; 9 nucleotides agree with TRBD1. CDR3 size: 18 residues. Germline loops: CDR1 SGHRS, CDR2 YFSETQ. The V and J ends lost 3 bases and 4 bases, in that order; junction bases with no gene match: 11.

This clonotype appeared many times. The gene calls are TRBV6-2 or TRBV6-3 and TRBJ1-1; a weak D match, TRBD1 (5 bases). Per germline, CDR1 MNHEY and CDR2 SVGEGT. This CDR3 region has 13 residues. V was pared by 2 bases and J by 5 bases, with 9 bases between. CDR3 sequence: CASSYGQGTEAFF. CDR3 bases: TGTGCCAGCAGTTACGGCCAGGGAACTGAAGCTTTCTTT.

This clonotype was seen just once. The genes are TRBV9 and TRBJ2-3; D is uncertain. The CDR3 loop spans 13 amino acids. Germline CDR1 is SGDLS and CDR2 is YYNGEE. V dropped 0 bases and J dropped 11 bases, with 13 bases sitting between them. The CDR3 is CASSVGSLSEQYF. The CDR3 DNA is TGTGCCAGCAGCGTAGGTAGTCTTTCAGAGCAGTATTTT.

CDR3 DNA: TGTGCCAGCAAGAAATGGGGGGGGGCCGGTGATACGCAGTATTTT. Protein: CASKKWGGAGDTQYF. This chain uses TRBV12-3 or TRBV12-4 with TRBJ2-3; TRBD2 might be the D (7 bases). The CDR3 is made up of 15 amino acids. The V end was cut by 7 bases, the J end by 6 bases, with 20 bases between.

This clonotype has a count of ten or more. This sequence joins TRBV6-2 or TRBV6-3 and TRBJ2-1; no reliable D call. Trimming took 2 bases from V and 6 from J, leaving 8 bases between them. Germline CDR1 MNHEY, CDR2 SVGEGT. CDR3 length: 13 residues. The CDR3 sequence is CASSYPFSNEQFF. CDR3 bases: TGTGCCAGCAGTTACCCCTTCTCCAATGAGCAGTTCTTC.

This clonotype was recorded a few times. The chain recombines TRBV30 with TRBJ2-3; weak D call: TRBD1 (6 bases). The length of the CDR3 is 13 residues. Germline-derived CDR1 and CDR2 are GTSNPN and SVGIG (reference sequence). V lost 7 bases to trimming and J lost 1 base, with 12 bases between them. The CDR3: CASNWGRTDTQYF. The CDR3 bases are TGTGCCTCAAACTGGGGGCGCACAGATACGCAGTATTTT.

The rearrangement links TRBV9 to TRBJ2-3; 9 bases fit TRBD1. This CDR3 is built from 17 residues. CDR1 is SGDLS, CDR2 YYNGEE, per germline. The J segment lost 3 bases and the V segment lost 3 bases, leaving 11 bases of the junction unmatched. As DNA, the CDR3 is TGTGCCAGCAGCGCTAGAGGGGGGGACAGGGCAACAGATACGCAGTATTTT. Translation: CASSARGGDRATDTQYF.

This clonotype occurred a few times. The chain joins TRBV5-1 to TRBJ2-6; a possible D gene is TRBD1 (6 bases). Germline values: CDR1 SGHRS, CDR2 YFSETQ. This CDR3 spans 15 amino acids. Trimming removed 5 bases from V and 0 bases from J, with 9 bases in between. The CDR3 DNA sequence: TGCGCCAGCAGGGACAGCACCTCTGGGGCCAACGTCCTGACTTTC. Protein sequence: CASRDSTSGANVLTF.

The rearrangement links TRBV4-1 to TRBJ1-6, with D possibly matching TRBD1 (5 bases). Germline-derived CDR1 and CDR2 are MGHRA and YSYEKL. V lost 1 base, J lost 7 bases, and 8 bases lay in between. The CDR3 runs 14 residues. The DNA for the CDR3 is TGCGCCAGCAGCCAAGGGACATTGAATTCACCCCTCCACTTT. Its translation: CASSQGTLNSPLHF.

The CDR3 bases are TGCAGTGCCCACTCCGTGGGGGGACACCGACTCTATGGCTACACCTTC. It codes for CSAHSVGGHRLYGYTF. The genes are TRBV20-1 and TRBJ1-2, with D possibly matching TRBD1 (6 bases). Germline CDR1 and CDR2: DFQATT and SNEGSKA (reference sequence). The V end was cut by 6 bases, the J end by 4 bases, with 24 bases between. There are 16 residues in the CDR3.

The chain is built from TRBV5-4 and TRBJ1-1; D not resolved. V was shortened by 4 bases and J by 2 bases, with 12 bases between the two germline ends. The V gene's germline CDR1 is SGHNT and CDR2 YYREEE (reference sequence). The CDR3 has 14 amino acids. CDR3 in amino acids: CASSPGVLNTEAFF. CDR3 in DNA: TGTGCCAGCAGCCCTGGGGTCCTCAACACTGAAGCTTTCTTT.

The chain employs TRBV6-6 and TRBJ1-5; D is unresolved. CDR3 length: 13 residues. The V end lost 0 bases, the J end lost 5 bases, and 5 bases lay between the germline ends. Germline V CDR1 and CDR2: MNHNY, SVGAGI (reference sequence). The CDR3 here is CASSYSLYQPQHF. CDR3 coding DNA: TGTGCCAGCAGTTACTCTCTGTATCAGCCCCAGCATTTT.

The chain carries TRBV5-4 and TRBJ2-7; D not resolved. Trimming took 5 bases from V and 2 from J, leaving 14 bases between them. CDR3 length equals 14 residues. Per germline, CDR1 SGHNT and CDR2 YYREEE (reference sequence). CDR3: CASSKTDGAYEQYV. In DNA form, the CDR3 reads TGTGCCAGCAGTAAAACCGACGGAGCCTACGAGCAGTACGTC.

V usage is TRBV5-4 and J usage is TRBJ2-1; 8 nucleotides align to TRBD1. The V gene's germline CDR1 is SGHNT and CDR2 YYREEE (reference sequence). The V gene end was trimmed by 4 bases and the J gene end by 2 bases; junction bases not matched to a gene: 5. The CDR3 contains 15 residues. In DNA, the CDR3 is TGTGCCAGCAGCCCGACAGGGGTCACCTACAATGAGCAGTTCTTC. Translating gives CASSPTGVTYNEQFF.

This clonotype appeared a few times. The J gene is TRBJ1-1, the V gene TRBV5-1; TRBD1 is a possible D gene (5 bases). The CDR3 has 13 residues. CDR1 and CDR2 (germline): SGHRS, YFSETQ. Trimming removed 5 bases from V and 2 bases from J, with 10 bases in between. CDR3 coding DNA: TGCGCCAGCAGATCCGACAGCAACACTGAAGCTTTCTTT. This codes for CASRSDSNTEAFF.

The CDR3 loop reads CASSPQGGTYEQYF. The CDR3 coding sequence is TGTGCCAGCAGCCCCCAAGGGGGGACCTACGAGCAGTACTTC. V usage is TRBV7-6 and J usage is TRBJ2-7; D may be TRBD1 or TRBD2 (6 bases each). V was clipped by 5 bases and J by 2 bases, with 13 bases between them. The CDR3 sequence is 14 residues long. Germline loops: CDR1 SGHVS, CDR2 FNYEAQ. Together with reference TRBV7-6 and TRBJ2-7, the CDR3 gives the full variable domain: GAGVSQSPRYKVTKRGQDVALRCDPISGHVSLYWYRQALGQGPEFLTYFNYEAQQDKSGLPNDRFSAERPEGSISTLTIQRTEQRDSAMYRCASSPQGGTYEQYFGPGTRLTVT.

The chain couples TRBV7-2 to TRBJ1-1, with D possibly being TRBD1 (5 bases). From germline, CDR1 is SGHTA and CDR2 FQGNSA. The CDR3 covers 13 residues. Trimming pared 6 bases from V and 3 bases from J, leaving 11 bases between. CDR3 sequence: CASSPDRHTEAFF. The CDR3 DNA reads TGTGCCAGCAGTCCCGACAGACACACTGAAGCTTTCTTT.

The V gene is TRBV18, the J gene TRBJ1-1; 7 bases are a match to TRBD1. Trimming at V came to 6 bases and at J to 5 bases, leaving 9 bases not matched to a gene. Germline V CDR1 and CDR2: KGHSH, LQKENI. The CDR3 totals 14 residues. The CDR3 is CASSGQTGETEAFF. The CDR3 DNA follows: TGTGCCAGCTCCGGGCAAACAGGGGAAACTGAAGCTTTCTTT.

This clonotype turned up a few times. The V and J genes are TRBV6-2 or TRBV6-3 and TRBJ2-7; 8 bases match TRBD1. Trimming removed 2 bases from V and 4 bases from J; junction bases left unmatched: 10. The germline V gene has CDR1 MNHEY and CDR2 SVGEGT. The CDR3 extends over 16 amino acids. CDR3 nucleotide sequence: TGTGCCAGCAGTTACGATTCTGGGACAGGCTGGTACGAGCAGTACTTC. It yields the protein CASSYDSGTGWYEQYF.